The rows below give T cell receptor beta chains drawn from one sample of a study of radiation and T cells in renal cell carcinoma. Using immunoSEQ multiplex PCR, the repertoire was profiled, and TCRdb retains in-frame clones only, with some absent. The sample lists about 130,000 clones, about 88% occurring once. This specimen consisted of blood, obtained from a patient whose treatment included radiotherapy and nephrectomy. The origin of the receptors is a woman between 50 and 59 years old with renal cell carcinoma. CDR3s leave out the opening cysteine and the closing phenylalanine or tryptophan. D genes are given only for firm matches.

v_gene: TRBV6-6
j_gene: TRBJ2-1
d_gene: NA
CDR3aa: ASRRHLSYNEQF

v_gene: TRBV6-1
j_gene: TRBJ2-1
d_gene: TRBD2
CDR3aa: ASSESSGGYNEQF

v_gene: TRBV29-1
j_gene: TRBJ2-1
d_gene: TRBD1
CDR3aa: SVEGTGGYNEQF

v_gene: TRBV5-6
j_gene: TRBJ2-7
d_gene: NA
CDR3aa: ASSLEGTFYEQY

v_gene: TRBV6-6
j_gene: TRBJ2-4
d_gene: NA
CDR3aa: ASSPGEWNIQY

v_gene: TRBV11-2
j_gene: TRBJ2-2
d_gene: NA
CDR3aa: ASSSAGANTGELF

v_gene: TRBV10-1
j_gene: TRBJ1-2
d_gene: NA
CDR3aa: ASSDPGLGWDGYT

v_gene: TRBV5-1
j_gene: TRBJ2-7
d_gene: NA
CDR3aa: ASSFTGTHAYEQY

v_gene: TRBV7-2
j_gene: TRBJ2-1
d_gene: TRBD2
CDR3aa: ASSLGLAESNEQF

v_gene: TRBV5-4
j_gene: TRBJ1-1
d_gene: NA
CDR3aa: ASSLGDTEAF

v_gene: TRBV7-9
j_gene: TRBJ2-7
d_gene: TRBD1
CDR3aa: ASSLRQGAREQY

v_gene: TRBV30
j_gene: TRBJ1-5
d_gene: TRBD1
CDR3aa: AWSRRGGQGWRNQPQH

v_gene: TRBV2
j_gene: TRBJ2-1
d_gene: TRBD1
CDR3aa: ASRPGQGRGNEQF

v_gene: TRBV5-1
j_gene: TRBJ2-7
d_gene: NA
CDR3aa: ASSLDSLVNEQY

v_gene: TRBV5-8
j_gene: TRBJ2-2
d_gene: NA
CDR3aa: ASSRAGQMNTGELF

v_gene: TRBV7-9
j_gene: TRBJ1-2
d_gene: NA
CDR3aa: ASSLVGGGYT

v_gene: TRBV6-1
j_gene: TRBJ1-4
d_gene: NA
CDR3aa: ASSETRGGEKLF

v_gene: TRBV29-1
j_gene: TRBJ2-3
d_gene: NA
CDR3aa: SVVGQGTDTQY

v_gene: TRBV28
j_gene: TRBJ2-7
d_gene: NA
CDR3aa: ASSKQGGSNEQY

v_gene: TRBV18
j_gene: TRBJ1-2
d_gene: NA
CDR3aa: ASSPDRNYGYT

v_gene: TRBV7-6
j_gene: TRBJ1-3
d_gene: NA
CDR3aa: ASSLATAISGNTIY

v_gene: TRBV19
j_gene: TRBJ1-2
d_gene: NA
CDR3aa: ASSAERGGYT

v_gene: TRBV6-6
j_gene: TRBJ2-7
d_gene: TRBD1
CDR3aa: ASSFGTGYEQY

v_gene: TRBV9
j_gene: TRBJ1-4
d_gene: NA
CDR3aa: ASSSKIQNEKLF

v_gene: TRBV30
j_gene: TRBJ1-5
d_gene: NA
CDR3aa: AWSVRLGLRGSNQPQH

v_gene: TRBV7-9
j_gene: TRBJ2-7
d_gene: NA
CDR3aa: ASSLAQGGLYEQY

v_gene: TRBV5-5
j_gene: TRBJ2-7
d_gene: TRBD2
CDR3aa: ASRKQAGLVASYEQY

v_gene: TRBV7-9
j_gene: TRBJ2-7
d_gene: TRBD1
CDR3aa: ASSSHDRDRGYEQY

v_gene: TRBV6-5
j_gene: TRBJ1-5
d_gene: NA
CDR3aa: ASSFSNQPQH

v_gene: TRBV7-2
j_gene: TRBJ2-1
d_gene: TRBD2
CDR3aa: ASGTSGGANEQF

v_gene: TRBV29-1
j_gene: TRBJ2-5
d_gene: NA
CDR3aa: SVVLGDRGPETQY

v_gene: TRBV30
j_gene: TRBJ1-3
d_gene: NA
CDR3aa: AWSVRRSGNTIY

v_gene: TRBV7-9
j_gene: TRBJ2-3
d_gene: NA
CDR3aa: ASSSPGTGDTQY

v_gene: TRBV5-1
j_gene: TRBJ2-5
d_gene: TRBD1
CDR3aa: ASYRGPQETQY

v_gene: TRBV4-1
j_gene: TRBJ2-7
d_gene: TRBD2
CDR3aa: ASSQDGAGDYEQY

v_gene: TRBV9
j_gene: TRBJ2-7
d_gene: NA
CDR3aa: ASSAGVRASYEQY

v_gene: TRBV19
j_gene: TRBJ1-1
d_gene: TRBD1
CDR3aa: ASSIRSGTGEYGTEAF